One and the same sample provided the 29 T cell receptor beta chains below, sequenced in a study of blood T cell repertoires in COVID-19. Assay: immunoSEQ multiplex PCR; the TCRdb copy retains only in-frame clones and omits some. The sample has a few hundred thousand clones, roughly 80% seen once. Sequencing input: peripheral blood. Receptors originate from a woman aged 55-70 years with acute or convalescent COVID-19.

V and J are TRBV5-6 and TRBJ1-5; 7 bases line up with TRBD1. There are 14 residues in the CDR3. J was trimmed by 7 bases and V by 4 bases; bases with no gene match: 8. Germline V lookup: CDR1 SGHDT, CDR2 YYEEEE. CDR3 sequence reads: CASSRGQEEQPQHF. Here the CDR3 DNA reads TGTGCCAGCAGCCGCGGACAGGAGGAACAGCCCCAGCATTTT.

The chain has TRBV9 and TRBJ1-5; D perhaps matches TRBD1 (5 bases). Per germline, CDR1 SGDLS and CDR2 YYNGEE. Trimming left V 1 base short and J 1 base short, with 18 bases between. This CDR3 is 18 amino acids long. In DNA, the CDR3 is TGTGCCAGCAGCGTAAAGGTTGGGTCAGGGTTCAGCAATCAGCCCCAGCATTTT. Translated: CASSVKVGSGFSNQPQHF.

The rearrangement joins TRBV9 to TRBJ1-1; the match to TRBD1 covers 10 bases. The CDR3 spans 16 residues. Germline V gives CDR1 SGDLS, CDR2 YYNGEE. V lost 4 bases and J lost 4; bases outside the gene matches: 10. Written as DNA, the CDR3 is TGTGCCAGCAGCCCCCCCGGGACAGGGGTAGGCACTGAAGCTTTCTTT. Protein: CASSPPGTGVGTEAFF.

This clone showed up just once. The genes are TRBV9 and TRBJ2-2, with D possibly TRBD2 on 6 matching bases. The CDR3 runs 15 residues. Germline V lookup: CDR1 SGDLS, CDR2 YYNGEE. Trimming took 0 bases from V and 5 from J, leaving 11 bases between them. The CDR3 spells CASSVATGETGELFF. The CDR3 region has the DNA TGTGCCAGCAGCGTAGCTACGGGAGAGACCGGGGAGCTGTTTTTT.

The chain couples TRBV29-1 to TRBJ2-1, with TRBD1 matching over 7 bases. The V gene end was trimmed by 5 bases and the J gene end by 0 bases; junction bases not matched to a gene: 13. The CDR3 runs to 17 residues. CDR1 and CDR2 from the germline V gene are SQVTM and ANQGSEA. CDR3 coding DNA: TGCAGCGTTTTAGGCAGGGGGAGATCGAGCTCCTACAATGAGCAGTTCTTC. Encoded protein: CSVLGRGRSSSYNEQFF.

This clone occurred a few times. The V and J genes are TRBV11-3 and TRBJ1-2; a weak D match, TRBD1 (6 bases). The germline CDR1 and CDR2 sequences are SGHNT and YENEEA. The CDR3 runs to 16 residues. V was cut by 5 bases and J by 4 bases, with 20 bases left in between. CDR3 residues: CASSPPTQQGSYGYTF. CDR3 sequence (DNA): TGTGCCAGCAGCCCCCCGACCCAACAGGGAAGCTATGGCTACACCTTC.

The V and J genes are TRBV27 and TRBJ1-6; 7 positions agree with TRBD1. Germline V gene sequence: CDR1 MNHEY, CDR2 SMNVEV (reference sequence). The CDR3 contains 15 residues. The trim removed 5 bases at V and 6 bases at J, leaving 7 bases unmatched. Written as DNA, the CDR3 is TGTGCCAGCAGTCCTGGGACAGCGGCTAATTCACCCCTCCACTTT. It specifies CASSPGTAANSPLHF.

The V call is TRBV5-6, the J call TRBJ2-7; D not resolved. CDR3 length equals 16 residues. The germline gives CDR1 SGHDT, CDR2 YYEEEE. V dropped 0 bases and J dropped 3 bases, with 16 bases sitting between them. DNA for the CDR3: TGTGCCAGCAGCTTGGGATTATCATTCACTGACTACGAGCAGTACTTC. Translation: CASSLGLSFTDYEQYF.

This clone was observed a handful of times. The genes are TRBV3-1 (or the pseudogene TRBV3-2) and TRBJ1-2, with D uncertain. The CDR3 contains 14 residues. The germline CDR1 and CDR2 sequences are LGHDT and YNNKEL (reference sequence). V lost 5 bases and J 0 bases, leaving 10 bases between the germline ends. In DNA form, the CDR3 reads TGTGCCAGCAGCGCCCGAGGGACTAACTATGGCTACACCTTC. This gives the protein CASSARGTNYGYTF.

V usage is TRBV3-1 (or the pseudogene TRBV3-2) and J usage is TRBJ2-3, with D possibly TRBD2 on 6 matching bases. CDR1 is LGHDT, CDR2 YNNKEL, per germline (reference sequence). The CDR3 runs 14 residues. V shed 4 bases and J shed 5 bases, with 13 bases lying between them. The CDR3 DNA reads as TGTGCCAGCAGCCTTCTAGGAGGGAAAGATACGCAGTATTTT. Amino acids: CASSLLGGKDTQYF.

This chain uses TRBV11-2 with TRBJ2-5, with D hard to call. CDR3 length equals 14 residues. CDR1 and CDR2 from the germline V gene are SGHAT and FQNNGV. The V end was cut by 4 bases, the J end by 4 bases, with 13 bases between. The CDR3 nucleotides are TGTGCCAGCAGCTCCCACGCACACCCAGAGACCCAGTACTTC. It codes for CASSSHAHPETQYF. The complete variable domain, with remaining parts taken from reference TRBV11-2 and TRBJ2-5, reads EAGVAQSPRYKIIEKRQSVAFWCNPISGHATLYWYQQILGQGPKLLIQFQNNGVVDDSQLPKDRFSAERLKGVDSTLKIQPAKLEDSAVYLCASSSHAHPETQYFGPGTRLLVL.

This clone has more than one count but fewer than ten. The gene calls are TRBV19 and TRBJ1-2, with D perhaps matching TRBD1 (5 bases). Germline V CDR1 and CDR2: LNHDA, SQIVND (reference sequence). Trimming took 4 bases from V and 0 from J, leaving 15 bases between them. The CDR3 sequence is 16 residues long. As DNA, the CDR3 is TGTGCCAGTAGTACCAGGGAACTTACAACTAACTATGGCTACACCTTC. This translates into CASSTRELTTNYGYTF.

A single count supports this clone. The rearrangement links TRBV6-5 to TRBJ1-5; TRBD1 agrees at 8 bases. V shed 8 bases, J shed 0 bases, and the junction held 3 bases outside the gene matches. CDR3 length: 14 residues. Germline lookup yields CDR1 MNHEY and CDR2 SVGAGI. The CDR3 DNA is TGTGCCAGCCGGACAGGGTATAGCAATCAGCCCCAGCATTTT. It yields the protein CASRTGYSNQPQHF.

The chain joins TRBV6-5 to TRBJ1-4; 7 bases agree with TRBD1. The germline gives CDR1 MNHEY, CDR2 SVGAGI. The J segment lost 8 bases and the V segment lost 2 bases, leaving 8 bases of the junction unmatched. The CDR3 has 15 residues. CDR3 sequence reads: CASSYRQGGREKLFF. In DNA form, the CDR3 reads TGTGCCAGCAGTTACCGACAGGGAGGACGAGAAAAACTGTTTTTT.

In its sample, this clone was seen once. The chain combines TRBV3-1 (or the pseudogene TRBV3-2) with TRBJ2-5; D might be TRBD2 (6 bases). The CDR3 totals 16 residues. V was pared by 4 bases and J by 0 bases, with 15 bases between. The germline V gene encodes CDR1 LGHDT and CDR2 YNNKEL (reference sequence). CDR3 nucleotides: TGTGCCAGCAGCCCCCGGTCACGGGGGTACCAAGAGACCCAGTACTTC. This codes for CASSPRSRGYQETQYF.

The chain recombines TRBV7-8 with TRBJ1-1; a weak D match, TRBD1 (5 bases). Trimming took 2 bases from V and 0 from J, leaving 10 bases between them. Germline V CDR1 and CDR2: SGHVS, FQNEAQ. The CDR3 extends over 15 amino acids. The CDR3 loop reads CASSLTGGMNTEAFF. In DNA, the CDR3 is TGTGCCAGCAGCTTAACCGGGGGTATGAACACTGAAGCTTTCTTT.

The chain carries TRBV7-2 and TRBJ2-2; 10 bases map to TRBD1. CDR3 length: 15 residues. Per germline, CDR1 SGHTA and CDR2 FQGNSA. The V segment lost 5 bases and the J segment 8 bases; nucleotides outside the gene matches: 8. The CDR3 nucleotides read TGTGCCAGCAGCGTGACAGGGGGCGGAGGTGGGGAGCTGTTTTTT. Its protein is CASSVTGGGGGELFF.

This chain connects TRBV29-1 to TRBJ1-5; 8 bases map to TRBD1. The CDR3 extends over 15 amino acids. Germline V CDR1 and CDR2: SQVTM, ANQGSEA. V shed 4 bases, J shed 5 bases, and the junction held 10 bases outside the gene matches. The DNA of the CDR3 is TGCAGCGTTGTCGTGGGGACAGGCGTGGATCAGCCCCAGCATTTT. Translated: CSVVVGTGVDQPQHF.

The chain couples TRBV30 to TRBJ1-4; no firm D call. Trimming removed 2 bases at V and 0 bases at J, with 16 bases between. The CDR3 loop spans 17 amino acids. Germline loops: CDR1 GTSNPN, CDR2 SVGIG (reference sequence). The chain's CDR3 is CAWSTWGDMATNEKLFF. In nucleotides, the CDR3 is TGTGCCTGGAGTACTTGGGGAGATATGGCAACTAATGAAAAACTGTTTTTT. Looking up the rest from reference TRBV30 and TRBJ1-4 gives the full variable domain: SQTIHQWPATLVQPVGSPLSLECTVEGTSNPNLYWYRQAAGRGLQLLFYSVGIGQISSEVPQNLSASRPQDRQFILSSKKLLLSDSGFYLCAWSTWGDMATNEKLFFGSGTQLSVL.

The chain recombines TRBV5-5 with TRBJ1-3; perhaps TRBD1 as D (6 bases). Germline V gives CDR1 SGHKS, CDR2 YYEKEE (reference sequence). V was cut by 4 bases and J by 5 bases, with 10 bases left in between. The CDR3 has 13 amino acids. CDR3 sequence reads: CASSTGSRNTIYF. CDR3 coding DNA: TGTGCCAGCAGCACAGGGTCGAGAAACACCATATATTTT. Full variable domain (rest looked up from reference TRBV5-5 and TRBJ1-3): DAGVTQSPTHLIKTRGQQVTLRCSPISGHKSVSWYQQVLGQGPQFIFQYYEKEERGRGNFPDRFSARQFPNYSSELNVNALLLGDSALYLCASSTGSRNTIYFGEGSWLTVV.

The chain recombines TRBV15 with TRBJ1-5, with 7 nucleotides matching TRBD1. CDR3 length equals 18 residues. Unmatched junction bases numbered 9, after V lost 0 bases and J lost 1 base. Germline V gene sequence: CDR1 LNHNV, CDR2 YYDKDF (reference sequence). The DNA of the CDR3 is TGTGCCACCAGCAGAGATATGACAGGGTGGGTGAGCAATCAGCCCCAGCATTTT. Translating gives CATSRDMTGWVSNQPQHF.

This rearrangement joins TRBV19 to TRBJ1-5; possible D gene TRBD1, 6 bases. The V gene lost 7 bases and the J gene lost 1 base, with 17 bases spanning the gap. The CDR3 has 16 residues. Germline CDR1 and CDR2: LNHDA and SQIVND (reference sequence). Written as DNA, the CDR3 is TGTGCCAGTACGAGGACAGCGACGCCCAGCAATCAGCCCCAGCATTTT. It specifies CASTRTATPSNQPQHF.

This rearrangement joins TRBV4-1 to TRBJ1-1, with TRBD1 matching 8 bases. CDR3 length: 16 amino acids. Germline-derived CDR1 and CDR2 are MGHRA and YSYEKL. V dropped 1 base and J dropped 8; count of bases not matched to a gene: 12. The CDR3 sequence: CASSQAPRTGNSEAFF. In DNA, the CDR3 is TGCGCCAGCAGCCAAGCGCCCCGGACAGGGAATTCCGAAGCTTTCTTT.

This chain's CDR3 is CASSLGTGRTGELFF. CDR3 sequence (DNA): TGTGCCAGCTCCCTAGGGACAGGGAGAACCGGGGAGCTGTTTTTT. The chain uses TRBV18 and TRBJ2-2, with TRBD1 matching 9 bases. The CDR3 is 15 residues long. The junction had 7 bases not matched to a gene; V was cut back by 6 bases and J by 5 bases. CDR1 and CDR2 from the germline V gene are KGHSH and LQKENI.

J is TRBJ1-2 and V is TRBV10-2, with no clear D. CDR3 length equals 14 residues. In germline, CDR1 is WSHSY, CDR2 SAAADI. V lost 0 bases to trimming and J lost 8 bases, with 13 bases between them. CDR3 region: CASSESGELAGYTF. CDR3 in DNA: TGCGCCAGCAGTGAGTCGGGCGAATTGGCCGGCTACACCTTC.

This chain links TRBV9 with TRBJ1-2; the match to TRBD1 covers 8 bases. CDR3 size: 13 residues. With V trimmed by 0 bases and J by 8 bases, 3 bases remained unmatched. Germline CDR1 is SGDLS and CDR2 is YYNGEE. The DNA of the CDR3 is TGTGCCAGCAGCGTAGAGGACAGGGACGGCTACACCTTC. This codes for CASSVEDRDGYTF.

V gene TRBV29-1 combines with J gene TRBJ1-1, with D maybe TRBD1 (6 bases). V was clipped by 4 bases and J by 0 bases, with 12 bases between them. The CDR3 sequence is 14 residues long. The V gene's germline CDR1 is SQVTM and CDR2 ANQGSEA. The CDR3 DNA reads TGCAGCGTTGTAGGACAGCTACTGAACACTGAAGCTTTCTTT. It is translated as CSVVGQLLNTEAFF.

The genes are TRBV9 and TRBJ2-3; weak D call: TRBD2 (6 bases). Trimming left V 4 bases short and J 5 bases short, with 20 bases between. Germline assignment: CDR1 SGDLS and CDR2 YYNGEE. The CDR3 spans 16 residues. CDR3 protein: CASSQHDTSGRDTQYF. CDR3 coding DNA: TGTGCCAGCAGCCAGCACGACACTTCCGGGAGAGATACGCAGTATTTT.

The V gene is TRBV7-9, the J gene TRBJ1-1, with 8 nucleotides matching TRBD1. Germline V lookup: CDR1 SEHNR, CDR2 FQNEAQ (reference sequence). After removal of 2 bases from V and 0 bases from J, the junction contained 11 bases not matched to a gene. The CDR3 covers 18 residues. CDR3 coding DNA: TGTGCCAGCAGCTTAAAGGGACAGGATATTGGCGTGAACACTGAAGCTTTCTTT. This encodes CASSLKGQDIGVNTEAFF.